These 31 T cell receptor beta chains share one sample of origin, sequenced in a study of early T cells in non-severe SARS-CoV-2 infection. MiXCR was run by TCRdb on the 5' RACE reads, yielding one entry per CDR3 protein. The repertoire holds 55,000 to 85,000 distinct CDR3 sequences, less than 12% seen once, with around a sixth in the top ten. The input for sequencing was whole blood, taken at baseline. The source is an adult who was a healthcare worker with PCR-confirmed SARS-CoV-2 infection or an uninfected control (not recorded which).

At least ten counts were recorded for this clonotype. CDR3 in amino acids: CASGTGALNTEAFF. For the CDR3, the DNA is TGTGCCAGCGGGACAGGGGCTTTGAACACTGAAGCTTTCTTT. This chain links TRBV12-3 or TRBV12-4 with TRBJ1-1, with 10 positions matching TRBD1. Unmatched junction bases numbered 3, after V lost 8 bases and J lost 0 bases. The CDR3 has 14 residues.

This clonotype was observed at least ten times. This chain links TRBV27 with TRBJ1-6, with a possible D match to TRBD1 (5 bases). The germline CDR1 and CDR2 sequences are MNHEY and SMNVEV (reference sequence). V lost 3 bases, J lost 3 bases, and 12 bases lay in between. This CDR3 has 16 amino acids. CDR3 DNA: TGTGCCAGCAGTTTCAAGCCGCAGGGCTATAATTCACCCCTCCACTTT. Protein sequence: CASSFKPQGYNSPLHF.

The chain employs TRBV12-3 or TRBV12-4 and TRBJ2-6; no definite D call. The CDR3 has 14 residues. Trimming cost V 5 bases and J 2 bases, with 7 bases left between them. CDR3 loop: CASSMETGANVLTF. CDR3 nucleotides: TGTGCCAGCAGTATGGAAACTGGGGCCAACGTCCTGACTTTC.

This clonotype was recorded a few times. The genes are TRBV5-4 and TRBJ2-7; 8 nucleotides agree with TRBD1. There are 14 residues in the CDR3. Per germline, CDR1 SGHNT and CDR2 YYREEE (reference sequence). The ends lost 0 bases at V and 7 bases at J; junction bases unmatched: 6. CDR3 bases: TGTGCCAGCAGCTTGGCGGACAGGGCTCGGGAGCAGTACTTC. Protein sequence: CASSLADRAREQYF.

The gene calls are TRBV5-4 and TRBJ1-4; D is uncertain. The CDR3 is made up of 15 amino acids. Trimming shortened V by 2 bases and J by 1 base, and 9 bases separated the two germline ends. Looked up from germline, CDR1 is SGHNT and CDR2 is YYREEE (reference sequence). This chain's CDR3 is CASSFMVGTNEKLFF. CDR3 DNA sequence: TGTGCCAGCAGCTTTATGGTCGGAACTAATGAAAAACTGTTTTTT.

The chain has TRBV5-4 and TRBJ1-5; 7 nucleotides align to TRBD1. This CDR3 region has 14 residues. With V trimmed by 0 bases and J by 7 bases, 4 bases remained unmatched. Germline V gene lookup returns CDR1 SGHNT and CDR2 YYREEE (reference sequence). The CDR3 nucleotides read TGTGCCAGCAGCTTGGCAGGAGGGGGCCAGCCCCAGCATTTT. Translating gives CASSLAGGGQPQHF.

This clonotype was counted only a few times. V gene TRBV3-1 combines with J gene TRBJ1-1; 9 positions match TRBD1. This CDR3 is 14 amino acids long. With 4 bases clipped from V and 4 bases from J, the junction kept 4 bases outside the gene matches. Per the germline V gene, CDR1 is LGHDT and CDR2 is YNNKEL (reference sequence). CDR3 nucleotide sequence: TGTGCCAGCAGCCTACGACAGGGGGGCACTGAAGCTTTCTTT. Residues: CASSLRQGGTEAFF.

The chain recombines TRBV6-2 or TRBV6-3 with TRBJ2-3, with a possible D match to TRBD2 (5 bases). In germline, CDR1 is MNHEY, CDR2 SVGEGT. The CDR3 is made up of 12 amino acids. The V end was cut by 8 bases, the J end by 6 bases, with 12 bases between. CDR3 sequence: CASGLLGDTQYF. In DNA, the CDR3 is TGTGCCAGCGGACTCCTCGGCGATACGCAGTATTTT.

This clonotype was observed many times. The chain recombines TRBV27 with TRBJ2-7, with D tentatively TRBD2 (6 bases). The V end lost 8 bases, the J end lost 7 bases, and 21 bases lay between the germline ends. CDR3 size: 14 residues. The V gene's germline CDR1 is MNHEY and CDR2 SMNVEV (reference sequence). CDR3 in DNA: TGTGCCAGCGGCTTCTCCGGGGGAGATAGGGAGCAGTACTTC. Its translation is CASGFSGGDREQYF.

The gene calls are TRBV12-3 or TRBV12-4 and TRBJ1-2; the match to TRBD1 covers 9 bases. This CDR3 has 15 amino acids. The V and J ends lost 5 bases and 4 bases, in that order; junction bases with no gene match: 8. The CDR3 here is CASSPNRGRSYGYTF. As DNA, the CDR3 is TGTGCCAGCAGTCCTAACAGGGGGCGCAGCTATGGCTACACCTTC.

This clonotype was detected ten times or more. This chain connects TRBV12-3 or TRBV12-4 to TRBJ2-3, with D possibly being TRBD2 (5 bases). This CDR3 is 14 amino acids long. The V end was cut by 6 bases, the J end by 10 bases, with 20 bases between. The CDR3 reads CASSLGSFTGSQYF. The DNA of the CDR3 is TGTGCCAGCAGCCTAGGCAGCTTCACGGGATCGCAGTATTTT.

This sequence joins TRBV25-1 and TRBJ1-2; D remains ambiguous. This CDR3 has 14 amino acids. Germline assignment: CDR1 MGHDK and CDR2 SYGVNS. V lost 1 base to trimming and J lost 4 bases, with 10 bases between them. The CDR3 DNA sequence: TGTGCCAGCAGTGAATGGGGAGCCCTCTATGGCTACACCTTC. Its protein product is CASSEWGALYGYTF.

In this sample, this clonotype turned up many times. The chain recombines TRBV14 with TRBJ2-5; 13 bases match TRBD2. Germline values: CDR1 SGHDN, CDR2 FVKESK. V lost 2 bases, J lost 4 bases, and 4 bases stayed unmatched. The CDR3 sequence is 16 residues long. DNA of the CDR3: TGTGCCAGCAGCCAAAGACTAGCGGGAGGAGTAGAGACCCAGTACTTC. Its protein is CASSQRLAGGVETQYF. The whole variable domain, filled in from reference TRBV14 and TRBJ2-5, reads EAGVTQFPSHSVIEKGQTVTLRCDPISGHDNLYWYRRVMGKEIKFLLHFVKESKQDESGMPNNRFLAERTGGTYSTLKVQPAELEDSGVYFCASSQRLAGGVETQYFGPGTRLLVL.

This clonotype was counted only a few times. This rearrangement joins TRBV6-2 or TRBV6-3 to TRBJ2-7; the D gene is possibly TRBD2 (6 bases). Germline V gene lookup returns CDR1 MNHEY and CDR2 SVGEGT. The ends were cut back, 6 bases at V and 2 bases at J, with 17 bases in the middle. The CDR3 is made up of 15 amino acids. In DNA, the CDR3 is TGTGCCAGCAGATGGGGGGTGAGAACAACCTACGAGCAGTACTTC. Amino acid sequence: CASRWGVRTTYEQYF.

In its sample, this clonotype was seen many times. The genes are TRBV2 and TRBJ1-1; 11 bases are shared with TRBD1. The CDR3 loop spans 18 amino acids. From germline, CDR1 is SNHLY and CDR2 FYNNEI. Trimming took 2 bases from V and 2 from J; bases not matched to a gene: 10. The DNA for the CDR3 is TGTGCCAGCAGTGAACAGGGACAGGGGGTAGGGTTCAACACTGAAGCTTTCTTT. It encodes CASSEQGQGVGFNTEAFF.

This clonotype was counted once. This may come from a read error, since a much larger clone is one base off. This chain links TRBV20-1 with TRBJ1-6; possible D gene TRBD1, 5 bases. Germline CDR1 reads DFQATT; CDR2 reads SNEGSKA (reference sequence). CDR3 length: 15 residues. V was clipped by 5 bases and J by 5 bases, with 16 bases between them. The CDR3 DNA is TGCAGTGCTTCAGCGGGGGACCGTCATAATTCACCCCTCCACTTT. Encoded protein: CSASAGDRHNSPLHF.

This clonotype occurred a few times. CDR3 sequence reads: CASSLGRDREYSNQPQHF. In DNA form, the CDR3 reads TGTGCCAGCAGCTTAGGCCGGGACAGGGAGTATAGCAATCAGCCCCAGCATTTT. This chain links TRBV7-8 with TRBJ1-5; 9 bases map to TRBD1. Germline loops: CDR1 SGHVS, CDR2 FQNEAQ. V lost 1 base to trimming and J lost 0 bases; unmatched junction nucleotides: 7. The CDR3 extends over 18 amino acids. Full variable domain (missing parts from reference TRBV7-8 and TRBJ1-5): GAGVSQSPRYKVAKRGQDVALRCDPISGHVSLFWYQQALGQGPEFLTYFQNEAQLDKSGLPSDRFFAERPEGSVSTLKIQRTQQEDSAVYLCASSLGRDREYSNQPQHFGDGTRLSIL.

This clonotype was found a few times. The chain uses TRBV3-1 and TRBJ1-3; no firm D call. Trimming removed 0 bases at V and 2 bases at J, with 5 bases between. Germline CDR1 is LGHDT and CDR2 is YNNKEL (reference sequence). The CDR3 length is 14 residues. CDR3 residues: CASSQEGAGNTIYF. As DNA, the CDR3 is TGTGCCAGCAGCCAAGAGGGAGCTGGAAACACCATATATTTT.

This clonotype appeared many times. The chain uses TRBV6-2 or TRBV6-3 and TRBJ2-5; D ambiguous. Trimming pared 0 bases from V and 1 base from J, leaving 3 bases between. This CDR3 is built from 13 residues. Germline loops: CDR1 MNHEY, CDR2 SVGEGT. CDR3 in DNA: TGTGCCAGCAGTTACTCGTTCCAAGAGACCCAGTACTTC. Amino acid sequence: CASSYSFQETQYF.

At least ten counts were recorded for this clonotype. Relative to the germline gene, one junction end is altered; a read error may explain this. J is TRBJ2-2 and V is TRBV7-8, with D perhaps matching TRBD1 (6 bases). Germline values: CDR1 SGHVS, CDR2 FQNEAQ. This CDR3 comprises 15 residues. CDR3 DNA: TGTGCCAGCATCTTACGGACAGCCAACACCGGGGAGCTGTTTTTT. Translation: CASILRTANTGELFF.

This clonotype was counted many times. The chain is built from TRBV4-2 and TRBJ2-2; D call uncertain. The V gene's germline CDR1 is LGHNA and CDR2 YNFKEQ. Trimming stripped 4 bases from V and 3 bases from J, with 9 bases between. CDR3 length equals 14 residues. CDR3 sequence: CASSRPEDTGELFF. CDR3 sequence (DNA): TGTGCCAGCAGCCGCCCTGAGGACACCGGGGAGCTGTTTTTT.

The genes are TRBV11-2 and TRBJ1-5; 8 bases are shared with TRBD1. Germline CDR1 SGHAT, CDR2 FQNNGV. The trim removed 5 bases at V and 6 bases at J, leaving 9 bases unmatched. The CDR3 is 15 residues long. CDR3 region: CASSPEGRGLQPQHF. The CDR3 nucleotides are TGTGCCAGCAGCCCAGAGGGCAGGGGGCTTCAGCCCCAGCATTTT. The variable domain in full, completed from reference TRBV11-2 and TRBJ1-5, reads EAGVAQSPRYKIIEKRQSVAFWCNPISGHATLYWYQQILGQGPKLLIQFQNNGVVDDSQLPKDRFSAERLKGVDSTLKIQPAKLEDSAVYLCASSPEGRGLQPQHFGDGTRLSIL.

This clonotype was counted a few times. The chain combines TRBV2 with TRBJ2-3; tentative D call: TRBD2 (6 bases). The V gene lost 5 bases and the J gene lost 4 bases, with 7 bases spanning the gap. From germline, CDR1 is SNHLY and CDR2 FYNNEI. CDR3 length equals 12 residues. The CDR3 sequence: CASSPGADTQYF. The DNA of the CDR3 is TGTGCCAGCAGTCCGGGGGCAGATACGCAGTATTTT.

The chain employs TRBV5-4 and TRBJ2-5, with D possibly TRBD1 on 6 matching bases. CDR3 length equals 13 residues. Germline V gene lookup returns CDR1 SGHNT and CDR2 YYREEE (reference sequence). V lost 4 bases to trimming and J lost 3 bases, with 10 bases between them. The CDR3 coding sequence is TGTGCCAGCAGCGGGACACTCGAAGAGACCCAGTACTTC. Residues: CASSGTLEETQYF.

The chain joins TRBV6-5 to TRBJ2-3; D gene unclear. There are 14 residues in the CDR3. V dropped 2 bases and J dropped 1 base, with 7 bases sitting between them. Germline V gene lookup returns CDR1 MNHEY and CDR2 SVGAGI. CDR3 sequence reads: CASSYGMGTDTQYF. The DNA of the CDR3 is TGTGCCAGCAGTTACGGGATGGGCACAGATACGCAGTATTTT.

This clonotype was detected ten times or more. The J gene is TRBJ2-3, the V gene TRBV7-8; 7 bases agree with TRBD2. The CDR3 is made up of 16 amino acids. J was trimmed by 3 bases and V by 1 base; bases with no gene match: 7. Germline loops: CDR1 SGHVS, CDR2 FQNEAQ. The CDR3 sequence is CASSLDREALTDTQYF. In DNA, the CDR3 is TGTGCCAGCAGCTTAGATCGGGAGGCGTTAACAGATACGCAGTATTTT.

The rearrangement uses TRBV5-5 and TRBJ2-5; D gene uncertain. The V end lost 1 base, the J end lost 2 bases, and 12 bases lay between the germline ends. The CDR3 is 15 residues long. Germline V CDR1 and CDR2: SGHKS, YYEKEE (reference sequence). The CDR3 protein is CASSLSSLTQETQYF. CDR3 in DNA: TGTGCCAGCAGCTTGTCCAGCCTGACTCAAGAGACCCAGTACTTC.

The CDR3 is CASSTFQGNTEAFF. The CDR3 nucleotides read TGTGCCAGCAGTACATTCCAGGGGAACACTGAAGCTTTCTTT. This sequence joins TRBV3-1 and TRBJ1-1, with TRBD1 as a possible D gene (5 bases). Deletions cut 6 bases from V and 1 base from J, with 12 bases between. From germline, CDR1 is LGHDT and CDR2 YNNKEL (reference sequence). CDR3 length: 14 residues.

This chain connects TRBV28 to TRBJ1-2; D not certain. The CDR3 covers 12 residues. V lost 5 bases, J lost 5 bases, and 9 bases lay in between. Per germline, CDR1 MDHEN and CDR2 SYDVKM. CDR3 region: CASSLKSYGYTF. CDR3 bases: TGTGCCAGCAGTCTAAAATCATATGGCTACACCTTC.

This clonotype has a handful of counts. The chain joins TRBV5-1 to TRBJ2-1; D tentatively fits TRBD1 or TRBD2 (5 bases each). The germline V gene has CDR1 SGHRS and CDR2 YFSETQ. Trimming left V 0 bases short and J 1 base short, with 8 bases between. CDR3 length: 15 residues. The CDR3 loop is CASSLVGESYNEQFF. The CDR3 coding sequence is TGCGCCAGCAGCTTGGTGGGGGAATCCTACAATGAGCAGTTCTTC. Supplemented by reference TRBV5-1 and TRBJ2-1, the full variable domain reads KAGVTQTPRYLIKTRGQQVTLSCSPISGHRSVSWYQQTPGQGLQFLFEYFSETQRNKGNFPGRFSGRQFSNSRSEMNVSTLELGDSALYLCASSLVGESYNEQFFGPGTRLTVL.

This clonotype has just a few counts. The chain recombines TRBV4-1 with TRBJ2-1; D is unclear. Germline V CDR1 and CDR2: MGHRA, YSYEKL. V was cut by 0 bases and J by 12 bases, with 15 bases left in between. The CDR3 has 14 residues. The CDR3 bases are TGCGCCAGCAGCCAAGAGGATGGGCTAGAGGCGCAGTTCTTC. Protein sequence: CASSQEDGLEAQFF.